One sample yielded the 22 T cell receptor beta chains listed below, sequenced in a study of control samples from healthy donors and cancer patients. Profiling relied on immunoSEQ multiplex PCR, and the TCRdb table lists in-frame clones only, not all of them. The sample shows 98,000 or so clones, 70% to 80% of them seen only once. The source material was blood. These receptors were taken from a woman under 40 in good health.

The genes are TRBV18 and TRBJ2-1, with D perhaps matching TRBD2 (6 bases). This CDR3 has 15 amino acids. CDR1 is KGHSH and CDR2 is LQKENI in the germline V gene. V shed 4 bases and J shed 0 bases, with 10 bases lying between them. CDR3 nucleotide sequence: TGTGCCAGCTCACTACTAGCTATCTCCTACAATGAGCAGTTCTTC. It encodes CASSLLAISYNEQFF.

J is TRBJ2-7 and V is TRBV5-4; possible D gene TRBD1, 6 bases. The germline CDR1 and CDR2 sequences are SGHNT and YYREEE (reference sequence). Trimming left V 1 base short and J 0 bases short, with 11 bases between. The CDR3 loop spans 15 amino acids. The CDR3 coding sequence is TGTGCCAGCAGCTTGCGGACAGCTTACTCCTACGAGCAGTACTTC. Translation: CASSLRTAYSYEQYF.

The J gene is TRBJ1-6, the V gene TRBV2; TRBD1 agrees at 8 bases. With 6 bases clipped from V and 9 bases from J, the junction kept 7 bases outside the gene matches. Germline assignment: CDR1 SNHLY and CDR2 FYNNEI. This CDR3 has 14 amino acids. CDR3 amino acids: CASRADRGSSPLHF. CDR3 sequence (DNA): TGTGCCAGCAGGGCCGACAGGGGAAGTTCACCCCTCCACTTT.

The CDR3 coding sequence is TGTGCCAGCAGTGACTCATGGGACAGGGGTTCCCATGAGCAGTTCTTC. It yields the protein CASSDSWDRGSHEQFF. This rearrangement joins TRBV6-4 to TRBJ2-1; 10 nucleotides align to TRBD1. Trimming took 0 bases from V and 8 from J; bases not matched to a gene: 7. Germline V gives CDR1 MRHNA, CDR2 SNTAGT. The CDR3 has 16 residues.

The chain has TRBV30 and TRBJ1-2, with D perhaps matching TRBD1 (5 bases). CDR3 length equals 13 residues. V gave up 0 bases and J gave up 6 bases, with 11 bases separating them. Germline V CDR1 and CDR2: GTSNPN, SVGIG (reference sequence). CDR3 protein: CAWSVPRADGYTF. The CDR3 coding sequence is TGTGCCTGGAGTGTACCCAGGGCTGATGGCTACACCTTC.

CDR3 loop: CASSILSRFGQTAYEQYF. In nucleotides, the CDR3 is TGTGCCAGTAGTATTCTATCCCGATTTGGACAAACCGCCTACGAGCAGTACTTC. The rearrangement links TRBV19 to TRBJ2-7; D might be TRBD1 (5 bases). Looked up from germline, CDR1 is LNHDA and CDR2 is SQIVND (reference sequence). The CDR3 totals 18 residues. The V end lost 3 bases, the J end lost 2 bases, and 23 bases lay between the germline ends.

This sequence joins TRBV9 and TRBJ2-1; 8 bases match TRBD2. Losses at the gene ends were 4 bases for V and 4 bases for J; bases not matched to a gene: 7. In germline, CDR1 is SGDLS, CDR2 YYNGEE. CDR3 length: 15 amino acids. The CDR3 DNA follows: TGTGCCAGCAGCTTCCTAAGCGGGGGTTACAATGAGCAGTTCTTC. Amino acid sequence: CASSFLSGGYNEQFF.

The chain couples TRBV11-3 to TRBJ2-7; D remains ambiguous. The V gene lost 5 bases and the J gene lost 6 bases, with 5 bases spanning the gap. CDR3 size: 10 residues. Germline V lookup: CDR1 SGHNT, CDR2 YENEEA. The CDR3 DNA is TGTGCCAGCAGCCCCAGCGAGCAGTACTTC. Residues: CASSPSEQYF. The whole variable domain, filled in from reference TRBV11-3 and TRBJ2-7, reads EAGVVQSPRYKIIEKKQPVAFWCNPISGHNTLYWYLQNLGQGPELLIRYENEEAVDDSQLPKDRFSAERLKGVDSTLKIQPAELGDSAVYLCASSPSEQYFGPGTRLTVT.

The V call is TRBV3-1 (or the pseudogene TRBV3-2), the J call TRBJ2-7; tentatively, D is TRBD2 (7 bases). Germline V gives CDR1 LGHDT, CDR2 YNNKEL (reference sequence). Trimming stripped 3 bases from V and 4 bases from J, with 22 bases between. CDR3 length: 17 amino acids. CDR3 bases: TGTGCCAGCAGCCAGAGGAACTTGAGGGGGGGCTGGTACGAGCAGTACTTC. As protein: CASSQRNLRGGWYEQYF.

CDR3 sequence: CASSYSGGGSGGYTF. The CDR3, as DNA: TGTGCCAGCAGTTACTCAGGAGGAGGGAGTGGCGGCTACACCTTC. The rearrangement links TRBV6-5 to TRBJ1-2; no clear D. Trimming removed 0 bases at V and 8 bases at J, with 16 bases between. This CDR3 has 15 residues. Germline CDR1 MNHEY, CDR2 SVGAGI.

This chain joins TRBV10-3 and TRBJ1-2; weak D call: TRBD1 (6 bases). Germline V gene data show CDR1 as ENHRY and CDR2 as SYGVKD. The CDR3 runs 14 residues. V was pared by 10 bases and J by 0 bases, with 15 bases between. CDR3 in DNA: TGTGCCACCCGGACCGGGACACCTAACTATGGCTACACCTTC. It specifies CATRTGTPNYGYTF.

Written as DNA, the CDR3 is TGTGCCAGCAGCCGGGCTCCCGGGACAGGGGTGTTGGCCGGGGAGCTGTTTTTT. It specifies CASSRAPGTGVLAGELFF. The chain links TRBV9 to TRBJ2-2, with 10 bases identical to TRBD1. J gave up 6 bases and V 4 bases, and 15 bases lay outside the gene matches. The CDR3 is made up of 18 amino acids. CDR1 is SGDLS and CDR2 is YYNGEE in the germline V gene.

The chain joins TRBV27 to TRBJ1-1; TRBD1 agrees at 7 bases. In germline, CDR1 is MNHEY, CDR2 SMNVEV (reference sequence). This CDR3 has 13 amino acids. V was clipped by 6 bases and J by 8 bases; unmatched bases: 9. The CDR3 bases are TGTGCCAGCAGCTCAAGGGGGCAGGGGGAAGCTTTCTTT. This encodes CASSSRGQGEAFF.

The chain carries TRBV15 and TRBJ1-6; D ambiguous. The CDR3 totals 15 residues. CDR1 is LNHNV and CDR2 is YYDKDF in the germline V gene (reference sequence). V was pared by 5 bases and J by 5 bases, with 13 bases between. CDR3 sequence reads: CATSPRLPDNSPLHF. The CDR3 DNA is TGTGCCACCAGCCCCAGGTTACCAGATAATTCACCCCTCCACTTT.

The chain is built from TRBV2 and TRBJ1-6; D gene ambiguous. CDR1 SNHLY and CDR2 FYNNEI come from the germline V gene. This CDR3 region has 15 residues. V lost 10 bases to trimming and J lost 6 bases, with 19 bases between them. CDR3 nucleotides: TGTGCCACCTCTGGGGAGCGTGTAGGTAATTCACCCCTCCACTTT. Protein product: CATSGERVGNSPLHF.

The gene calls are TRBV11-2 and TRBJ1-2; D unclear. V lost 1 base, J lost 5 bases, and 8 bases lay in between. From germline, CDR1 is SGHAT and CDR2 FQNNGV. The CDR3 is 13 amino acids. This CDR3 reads CASSLGADYGYTF. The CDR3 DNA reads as TGTGCCAGCAGCTTAGGGGCAGATTATGGCTACACCTTC.

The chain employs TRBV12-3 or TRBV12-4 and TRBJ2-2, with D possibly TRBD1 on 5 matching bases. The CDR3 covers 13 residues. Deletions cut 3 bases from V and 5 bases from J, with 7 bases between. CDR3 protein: CASSLDKTGELFF. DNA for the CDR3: TGTGCCAGCAGTTTGGACAAGACCGGGGAGCTGTTTTTT.

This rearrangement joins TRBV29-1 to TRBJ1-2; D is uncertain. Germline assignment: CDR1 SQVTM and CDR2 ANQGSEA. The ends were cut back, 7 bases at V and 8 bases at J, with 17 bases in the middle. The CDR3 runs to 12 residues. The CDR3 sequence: CSAEGPALGYTF. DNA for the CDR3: TGCAGCGCCGAGGGCCCGGCATTGGGCTACACCTTC. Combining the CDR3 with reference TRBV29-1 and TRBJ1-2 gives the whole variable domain SAVISQKPSRDICQRGTSLTIQCQVDSQVTMMFWYRQQPGQSLTLIATANQGSEATYESGFVIDKFPISRPNLTFSTLTVSNMSPEDSSIYLCSAEGPALGYTFGSGTRLTVV.

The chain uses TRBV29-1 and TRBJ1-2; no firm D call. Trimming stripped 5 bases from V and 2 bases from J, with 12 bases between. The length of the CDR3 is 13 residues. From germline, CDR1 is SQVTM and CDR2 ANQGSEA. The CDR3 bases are TGCAGCGTTAGAGTGAACAGCAACTATGGCTACACCTTC. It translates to CSVRVNSNYGYTF.

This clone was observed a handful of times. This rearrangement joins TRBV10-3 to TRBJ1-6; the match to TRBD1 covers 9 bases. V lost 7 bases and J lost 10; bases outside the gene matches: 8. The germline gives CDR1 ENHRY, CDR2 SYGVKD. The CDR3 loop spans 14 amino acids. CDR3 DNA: TGTGCCATCAAGGGACAGGGCTTTTTCTCACCCCTCCACTTT. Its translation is CAIKGQGFFSPLHF.

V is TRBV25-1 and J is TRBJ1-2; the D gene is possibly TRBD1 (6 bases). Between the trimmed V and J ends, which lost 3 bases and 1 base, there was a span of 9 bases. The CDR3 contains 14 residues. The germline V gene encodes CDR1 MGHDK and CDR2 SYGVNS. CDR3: CASSENRDNYGYTF. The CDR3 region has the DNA TGTGCCAGCAGTGAGAACAGGGATAACTATGGCTACACCTTC.

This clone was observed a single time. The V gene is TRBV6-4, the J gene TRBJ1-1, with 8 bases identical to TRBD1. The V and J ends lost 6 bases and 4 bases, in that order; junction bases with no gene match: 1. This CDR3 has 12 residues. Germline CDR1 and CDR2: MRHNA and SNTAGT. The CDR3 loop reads CASRQGGTEAFF. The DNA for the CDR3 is TGTGCCAGCAGACAGGGGGGCACTGAAGCTTTCTTT.